Listed below are T cell receptor beta chains from one sample, sequenced in a study of blood T cell repertoires in COVID-19. Sequencing used immunoSEQ multiplex PCR; TCRdb keeps in-frame clones, though not all of them. The sample has about 25,000 clones; approximately 91% are singletons. The sample comprised peripheral blood. These receptors all stem from a man aged 65 to 85 with active COVID-19. Both conserved end residues are part of each CDR3. The D gene is left open where the match is weak. Clone sizes are given selectively: once, few, many, or a class where the clone is expanded.

cdr3_aa: CASSLRPTGGRNEQYF
cdr3_nt: TGTGCCAGCAGTTTACGGCCGACAGGGGGCAGGAACGAGCAGTACTTC
j_call: TRBJ2-7
cdr3_length: 16
clone_size: once
v_call: TRBV27
d_call: TRBD1

cdr3_aa: CASSEDTGNTGELFF
cdr3_nt: TGCGCCAGCAGCGAGGATACAGGCAACACCGGGGAGCTGTTTTTT
j_call: TRBJ2-2
cdr3_length: 15
clone_size: once
v_call: TRBV5-1
d_call: -

cdr3_aa: CASSPQGATNEKLFF
cdr3_nt: TGTGCCAGCTCACCCCAGGGGGCAACTAATGAAAAACTGTTTTTT
j_call: TRBJ1-4
cdr3_length: 15
clone_size: -
v_call: TRBV18
d_call: TRBD1

cdr3_aa: CASSVTGDTYGYTF
cdr3_nt: TGCGCCAGCAGCGTTACAGGGGATACCTATGGCTACACCTTC
j_call: TRBJ1-2
cdr3_length: 14
clone_size: few
v_call: TRBV4-3
d_call: TRBD1

cdr3_aa: CATSRGASPDTQYF
cdr3_nt: TGTGCCACCAGCAGAGGAGCTAGTCCAGATACGCAGTATTTT
j_call: TRBJ2-3
cdr3_length: 14
clone_size: -
v_call: TRBV15
d_call: -

cdr3_aa: CASSSPWTGGTGNTIYF
cdr3_nt: TGTGCCAGTAGTTCCCCGTGGACAGGAGGAACTGGAAACACCATATATTTT
j_call: TRBJ1-3
cdr3_length: 17
clone_size: -
v_call: TRBV6-2/TRBV6-3
d_call: TRBD1

cdr3_aa: CASSPDWSEQYF
cdr3_nt: TGTGCCAGCAGTCCCGATTGGAGCGAGCAGTACTTC
j_call: TRBJ2-7
cdr3_length: 12
clone_size: -
v_call: TRBV27
d_call: -

cdr3_aa: CASSSQNGYTF
cdr3_nt: TGTGCCAGCAGTTCCCAAAATGGCTACACCTTC
j_call: TRBJ1-2
cdr3_length: 11
clone_size: -
v_call: TRBV12-3/TRBV12-4
d_call: -

cdr3_aa: CASSLVRGNQETQYF
cdr3_nt: TGCGCCAGCAGCTTAGTCAGGGGGAACCAAGAGACCCAGTACTTC
j_call: TRBJ2-5
cdr3_length: 15
clone_size: -
v_call: TRBV5-1
d_call: TRBD1

cdr3_aa: CATSRGGDGNTEAFF
cdr3_nt: TGTGCCACCAGCAGAGGGGGAGACGGGAACACTGAAGCTTTCTTT
j_call: TRBJ1-1
cdr3_length: 15
clone_size: -
v_call: TRBV15
d_call: -

cdr3_aa: CASRPGSADTQYF
cdr3_nt: TGTGCCAGCAGACCAGGGTCCGCAGATACGCAGTATTTT
j_call: TRBJ2-3
cdr3_length: 13
clone_size: once
v_call: TRBV6-5
d_call: -

cdr3_aa: CASSFGQGPMYF
cdr3_nt: TGTGCCAGCAGCTTCGGGCAGGGTCCAATGTATTTT
j_call: TRBJ2-3
cdr3_length: 12
clone_size: -
v_call: TRBV7-9
d_call: -

cdr3_aa: CASSVTSGFATGELFF
cdr3_nt: TGTGCCAGCAGCGTGACTAGCGGGTTTGCGACCGGGGAGCTGTTTTTT
j_call: TRBJ2-2
cdr3_length: 16
clone_size: -
v_call: TRBV9
d_call: TRBD2

cdr3_aa: CATSRVGTANSGNTIYF
cdr3_nt: TGTGCCACCAGCAGAGTAGGGACAGCCAACTCTGGAAACACCATATATTTT
j_call: TRBJ1-3
cdr3_length: 17
clone_size: -
v_call: TRBV15
d_call: TRBD1

cdr3_aa: CAISGQGSGTEAFF
cdr3_nt: TGTGCCATCAGTGGACAGGGGAGCGGCACTGAAGCTTTCTTT
j_call: TRBJ1-1
cdr3_length: 14
clone_size: -
v_call: TRBV10-3
d_call: TRBD1